This paragraph reports one T cell receptor beta chain. No antigen is known for it. No much larger clone is present one base from it, and per-base qualities are unavailable. In total, 666 healthy bone marrow donors made up the cohort. At the time of sampling, all cohort members were nominally healthy, though unrecorded immune exposures were likely present. The donor tested CMV seropositive, placing the donor among the 290 or so seropositive members of the cohort. A peripheral blood sample was collected from each donor, and TCR beta sequencing was performed on peripheral blood mononuclear cells. Genomic DNA extraction from the blood cell samples was performed with the Qiagen DNeasy Blood Extraction Kit. To prepare the library, the immunoSEQ multiplex PCR assay was applied. The multiplex PCR relied on a mix of 60 forward primers for TCR Vbeta segments and 13 reverse primers for TCR Jbeta segments. A multiplex PCR assay on genomic DNA amplified the CDR3 region of rearranged TCR beta genes. The Illumina HiSeq System was used to sequence the amplified TCR beta libraries as 87-base-pair reads. The source study handled its data this way. In a later analysis, roughly 80 million unique TCR beta chains were counted across the 500 to 700 repertoires, and about 9.9 million of these chains were shared by at least two donors. Raw reads were error-corrected and collapsed into unique sequences by a nearest-neighbor algorithm in which closely related sequences were merged to remove PCR and sequencing errors. CDR3 sequences were aligned to IMGT reference sequences to assign V, D and J gene segments. Each retained sequence needed at least a six-nucleotide match to both a V gene segment and a J gene segment. A rearrangement counted as productive if the CDR3 had no stop codons and remained in frame with V and J, and every other rearrangement counted as non-productive. Following IMGT convention, CDR3 was defined as the stretch from the second conserved V-encoded cysteine to the conserved J-encoded phenylalanine. In an earlier analysis of 550 to 650 of the donors, sequences lacking an unambiguous match to a single V gene segment were excluded. In an earlier analysis of 450 to 750 of the donors, a V segment was called functional when productive rearrangements were above 56.7%, and segregating when the standard deviation between donors exceeded 5%. A statistical classification framework was developed to diagnose cytomegalovirus status using the catalog of TCR beta chain sequences. V and J gene assignment, in a later analysis, came from comparing TCR nucleotide sequences with IMGT/GENE-DB human TR gene sequences. Using the TCRdist pipeline, a later analysis assigned CDR3 sequences along with most-parsimonious VDJ recombination scenarios. In a later analysis, each TCR beta chain was defined by its CDR3 amino acid sequence together with its V-gene family, and reads without a unique V-gene family were excluded. To address suspected cross-contamination and a sequencing artifact, a later analysis removed approximately 590 highly shared, low-generation-probability nucleotide sequences. A later analysis calculated a clonal expansion index for each public chain from normalized within-repertoire ranks of inferred template counts. In a later analysis, generation probabilities were computed with a VDJ recombination model fitted to out-of-frame rearrangements, and the resulting probabilities were checked against IGoR. In a later analysis, TCR-TCR, TCR-HLA and TCR-CMV co-occurrence was scored with hypergeometric tests, and a repertoire-size bias correction was applied to TCR pairs. A later analysis estimated false discovery rates by permuting HLA or CMV assignments 20 times. In a later analysis, co-occurring TCRs were grouped using DBSCAN, with TCRdist sequence similarity added in when clustering inside HLA-allele-positive subsets. For co-occurrence clustering, repertoires with fewer than 30,000 or more than 120,000 public chains were excluded, along with several repertoires with anomalous nucleotide sharing. Drawn from immuneACCESS, this table holds only the in-frame rearrangements with V and J called that TCRdb kept. Clones are partly lost; checked studies trace under half to an unresolved V gene and leave the rest unexplained. Clone size and V and J calls were adopted from that table, with D and trimming inferred from the DNA. The sample includes 150,000 to 200,000 clones, with roughly a tenth observed a single time. Jointly, the top ten make up approximately 1.5% of the sample.

The sample is drawn from a study of cytomegalovirus exposure and HLA in healthy donors (dated by TCRdb to 2016 to 2017). General notes on the study: According to an earlier analysis of a few hundred of the donors, some 170 million T cells yielded 90 million to 130 million unique TCR beta sequences and 276 Gb of sequence data. Roughly 290 gigabases of sequencing data and roughly 80 million unique TCR sequences made up an early release that covered 640 HLA-typed donors. Of the 300 to 450 genotyped donors, roughly 80% fell in the genetic ancestry cluster associated with self-reported Caucasian donors. The study was designed to test whether signatures of past pathogen exposure could be identified by cataloging public T cell receptors. The study used immunosequencing to profile the T cell repertoires of hundreds of subjects and linked those repertoires to cytomegalovirus serostatus. Along with the approximately 650-subject first cohort, a separate validation cohort of over 90 different subjects was used. High-throughput TCR immunosequencing, statistical association of individual TCRs with disease status, and machine learning were combined to predict cytomegalovirus infection status. In a later analysis, previously published TCR beta repertoires from more than 500 donors were re-analyzed and high-resolution HLA genotyping was added so that TCR occurrence patterns could be studied. Rather than drawing on any new phenotypic data, the later analysis identified candidate immune exposures from TCR beta sequences and the way those sequences occurred across donors. An earlier analysis of 587 of the donors used high-throughput TCR beta sequencing to judge whether each TCR beta V gene segment behaved as functional or pseudogenic. Donor age, sex, ethnicity and CMV serostatus were collected together with the repertoire data. A later genetic analysis took genome-wide SNP genotypes for about three fifths of the roughly 670 donors and used that subset as a discovery cohort. Every discovery cohort repertoire had been produced on one sequencing platform. Class I and class II HLA loci were covered by the typing at four-digit resolution. Typing coverage varied by locus: about 620-630 donors for A, B, C, DRB1 and DQB1; roughly 520 for DQA1; 606 for DPA1; approximately 470 for DPB1. A few DR-DQ haplotypes were treated as single units for association and clustering because of strong linkage in the cohort. Among about 390 genotyped donors of the cohort, an average of approximately 240,000 unique TCR beta nucleotide sequences were sequenced per donor, around a sixth of them non-productive. Summary of the overall study and its limitations: In a later genetic analysis, a missense DCLRE1C variant was associated with V-gene and J-gene trimming of TCR beta chains, and the association was replicated in an independent cohort. Specific HLA alleles were associated with roughly 16,000 TCR beta sequences at a false discovery rate of 0.05 in a later analysis. Strong co-occurrence of HLA alleles, especially DR and DQ, made assigning TCR associations to individual alleles difficult. In a later genetic analysis, fewer N-insertions in productive TCRs were reported among donors in an Asian-associated ancestry cluster than the roughly 640-donor mean. A further reported finding was that TCR beta sequences accurately predicted the HLA-A and HLA-B alleles for most subjects in the first cohort. For the cohort, immune exposure information was limited to CMV serostatus. A later analysis found that most CMV-associated TCR beta chains appeared HLA-restricted, with HLA associations seemingly driven largely by CMV exposure. Compared with equally common non-associated chains, HLA-associated TCR beta chains in a later analysis were more clonally expanded and had lower generation probabilities. HLA typing was unavailable for some donors at each locus, so association tests used only the typed subset. Three of the identified cytomegalovirus-associated TCR beta chains were confirmed in vitro to be specific for cytomegalovirus antigens. The study gave a list of some 150 TCR beta chains associated with cytomegalovirus. Cytomegalovirus status was reported to be diagnosed by the classifier with high specificity and sensitivity in both the original and validation cohorts. According to a later analysis, TCR association rates differed among HLA loci, with DRB1 alleles showing the most associated TCRs and HLA-C alleles showing the fewest. In an earlier analysis of around 500 of the donors, most TCR beta V segments appeared in productive rearrangements about 87% or about 30% of the time, broadly matching IMGT annotations. The 87-base-pair reads could not distinguish some IMGT-functional V segments, including TRBV6-2 and TRBV6-3, so those segments were excluded. Across donors, most TCR sequences were observed very rarely, whereas some public TCRs were present in many individuals. It was suggested by the authors that the approach could potentially be generalized to other disease states and immunological phenotypes. Linkage disequilibrium might explain the correlated functional status among segregating V segments, but an unknown experimental factor could not be excluded. Approximately 18 rarely observed V segments, including chromosome 9 orphons, were excluded from the earlier analysis of some 590 of the donors because counts were too low. According to a later analysis, parvovirus B19, influenza, CMV and Epstein-Barr virus appeared linked to several top co-occurrence clusters. The sequencing pipeline was judged likely to have produced a cluster of highly shared sequence variants as a technical artifact. The cohort was sequenced for TCR beta chains only, and without alpha or paired-chain data the features that could be detected were limited. Sequencing depth was assumed to be roughly uniform across donors in the presence/absence analyses, though that assumption may not hold.

Taken from cysteine to phenylalanine, the CDR3 has 13 residues. Just the 39-base CDR3 DNA is kept, in frame starting at base 1. V loses 1 base of germline sequence and J loses 8 bases, and the interval between the two ends is 11 bases. Sequences SGHTA (CDR1) and FQGNSA (CDR2) are obtained from the germline V gene. The sample taken for sequencing was PBMCs. This chain joins TRBV7-2 to TRBJ1-2; there is no confident call for the D gene. The receptor was derived from a woman aged 25 to 39 in good health and CMV-seropositive. The DNA reads as follows: TGTGCCAGCAGCTTAGGTATCGAGGGCGGCTACACCTTC. Its amino acids are CASSLGIEGGYTF. Full variable domain (CDR3 extended with the reference TRBV7-2 and TRBJ1-2 proteins): GAGVSQSPSNKVTEKGKDVELRCDPISGHTALYWYRQSLGQGLEFLIYFQGNSAPDKSGLPSDRFSAERTGGSVSTLTIQRTQQEDSAVYLCASSLGIEGGYTFGSGTRLTVV.